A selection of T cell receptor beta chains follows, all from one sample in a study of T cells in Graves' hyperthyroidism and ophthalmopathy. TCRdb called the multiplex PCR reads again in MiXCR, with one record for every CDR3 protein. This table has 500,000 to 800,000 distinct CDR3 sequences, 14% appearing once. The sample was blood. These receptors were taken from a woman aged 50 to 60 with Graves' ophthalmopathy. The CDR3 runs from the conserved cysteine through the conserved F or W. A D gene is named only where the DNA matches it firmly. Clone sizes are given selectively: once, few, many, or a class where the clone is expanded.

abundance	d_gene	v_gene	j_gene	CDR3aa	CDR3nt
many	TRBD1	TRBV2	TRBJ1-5	CASRLKGTGVSNQPQHF	TGTGCCAGCAGATTGAAGGGGACAGGGGTCTCCAATCAGCCCCAGCATTTT
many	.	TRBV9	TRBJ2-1	CASSLTGRAQDEQFF	TGTGCCAGCAGCCTAACGGGCCGAGCGCAGGATGAGCAGTTCTTC
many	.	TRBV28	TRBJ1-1	CASSLLTGVNTEAFF	TGTGCCAGCAGTTTATTGACAGGCGTGAACACTGAAGCTTTCTTT
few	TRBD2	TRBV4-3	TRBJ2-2	CASSQDMGGSDVTGELFF	TGCGCCAGCAGCCAAGATATGGGCGGGAGCGACGTCACCGGGGAGCTGTTTTTT
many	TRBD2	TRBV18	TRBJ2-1	CASSTGLAVYNEQFF	TGTGCCAGCTCAACTGGGCTAGCGGTGTACAATGAGCAGTTCTTC
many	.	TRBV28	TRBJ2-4	CASSRTTIAKNIQYF	TGTGCCAGCAGTCGGACAACAATAGCCAAAAACATTCAGTACTTC
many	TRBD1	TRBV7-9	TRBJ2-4	CASSPRTGRDIQYF	TGTGCCAGCAGCCCCCGGACAGGGCGGGACATTCAGTACTTC
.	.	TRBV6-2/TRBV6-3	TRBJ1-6	CASSPRRDSPLHF	TGTGCCAGCAGCCCTCGACGGGATTCACCCCTCCACTTT
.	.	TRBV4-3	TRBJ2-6	CASSQDDGSGANVLTF	TGCGCCAGCAGCCAAGATGACGGCTCTGGGGCCAACGTCCTGACTTTC
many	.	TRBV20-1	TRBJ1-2	CSARGLVGAALRYTF	TGCAGTGCTAGAGGTTTAGTGGGGGCAGCCCTCCGCTACACCTTC
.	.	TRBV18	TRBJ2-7	CASSPRYGTYEQYF	TGTGCCAGCTCACCAAGGTACGGGACCTACGAGCAGTACTTC
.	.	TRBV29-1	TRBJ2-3	CSVDYSNTQYF	TGCAGCGTTGACTATTCAAATACGCAGTATTTT
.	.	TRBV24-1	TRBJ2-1	CATGEGAGQFF	TGTGCCACCGGGGAAGGGGCGGGGCAGTTCTTC
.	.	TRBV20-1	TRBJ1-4	CSARMGAWEGEKLFF	TGCAGTGCTAGAATGGGGGCTTGGGAGGGGGAAAAACTGTTTTTT
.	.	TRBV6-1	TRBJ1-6	CASSEARGGSGSPLHF	TGTGCCAGCAGTGAAGCGCGTGGGGGCTCGGGTTCACCCCTCCACTTT
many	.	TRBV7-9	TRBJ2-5	CASSLNRLNWGQETQYF	TGTGCCAGCAGCTTAAACCGTTTGAATTGGGGGCAAGAGACCCAGTACTTC
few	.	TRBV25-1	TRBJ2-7	CASSDLGGEQYF	TGTGCCAGCAGTGACTTGGGCGGCGAGCAGTACTTC
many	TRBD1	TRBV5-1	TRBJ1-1	CASSLYRQGVNTEAFF	TGCGCCAGCAGCTTGTATCGACAGGGGGTGAACACTGAAGCTTTCTTT
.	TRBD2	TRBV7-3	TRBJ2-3	CASSKTSGTLTDTQYF	TGTGCCAGCAGCAAAACTAGCGGCACGCTCACAGATACGCAGTATTTT
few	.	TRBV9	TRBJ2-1	CASSVAGLPLDEQFF	TGTGCCAGCAGCGTAGCTGGCCTCCCACTCGACGAGCAGTTCTTC
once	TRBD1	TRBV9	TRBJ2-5	CASSVGGTGQETQYF	TGTGCCAGCAGCGTAGGGGGGACAGGGCAAGAGACCCAGTACTTC
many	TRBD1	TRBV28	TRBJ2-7	CASSLGTGQISYEQYF	TGTGCCAGCAGTTTGGGTACGGGACAGATCTCCTACGAGCAGTACTTC
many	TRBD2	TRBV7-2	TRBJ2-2	CASSSGLAGNTGELFF	TGTGCCAGCAGCTCTGGACTAGCGGGAAACACCGGGGAGCTGTTTTTT
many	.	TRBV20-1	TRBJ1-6	CSARGGRNSPLHF	TGCAGTGCTAGAGGGGGGCGGAATTCACCCCTCCACTTT
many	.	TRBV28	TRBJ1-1	CASSLGTPPEAFF	TGTGCCAGCAGTTTGGGGACACCCCCTGAAGCTTTCTTT
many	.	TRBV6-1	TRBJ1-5	CASRERRGNQPQHF	TGTGCCAGCAGGGAACGGAGAGGAAATCAGCCCCAGCATTTT
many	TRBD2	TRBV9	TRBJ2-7	CASSVGSGGPIYEQYF	TGTGCCAGCAGCGTAGGGTCGGGGGGACCGATATACGAGCAGTACTTC
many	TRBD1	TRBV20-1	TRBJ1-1	CSTTRQGIPNTEAFF	TGCAGTACGACTCGACAGGGAATACCGAACACTGAAGCTTTCTTT
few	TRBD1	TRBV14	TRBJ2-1	CASSQDRGQIYNEQFF	TGTGCCAGCAGCCAAGATCGGGGACAGATATACAATGAGCAGTTCTTC
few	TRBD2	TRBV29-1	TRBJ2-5	CSGRTSGETQYF	TGCAGCGGCCGGACTAGCGGGGAGACCCAGTACTTC
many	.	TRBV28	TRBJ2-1	CASVPSGSEGYNEQFF	TGTGCCAGCGTCCCCAGCGGGTCCGAAGGCTACAATGAGCAGTTCTTC
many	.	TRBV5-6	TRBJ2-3	CASSSHGGSVTDTQYF	TGTGCCAGCAGCTCTCATGGGGGTAGTGTTACAGATACGCAGTATTTT